The 28 T cell receptor beta chains below come from one sample, sequenced in a study of blood T cell repertoires in COVID-19. Sequencing was performed with immunoSEQ multiplex PCR; in TCRdb, only in-frame clones are kept and a portion is missing. The sample yields some 70,000 clones, 86% seen once. What was sequenced was peripheral blood. These receptors were obtained from a woman aged 55 to 70 with acute or convalescent COVID-19.

This chain uses TRBV9 with TRBJ2-3; a weak D match, TRBD2 (5 bases). Germline V CDR1 and CDR2: SGDLS, YYNGEE. Trimming took off 0 bases at V and 5 bases at J, with 13 bases between the two ends. The CDR3 spans 15 residues. CDR3 amino acids: CASSVGEGTVDTQYF. CDR3 nucleotides: TGTGCCAGCAGCGTAGGTGAGGGTACTGTAGATACGCAGTATTTT. The whole variable domain, remainder taken from reference TRBV9 and TRBJ2-3, is DSGVTQTPKHLITATGQRVTLRCSPRSGDLSVYWYQQSLDQGLQFLIQYYNGEERAKGNILERFSAQQFPDLHSELNLSSLELGDSALYFCASSVGEGTVDTQYFGPGTRLTVL.

This clone was observed a handful of times. V and J are TRBV2 and TRBJ2-3, with D possibly being TRBD2 (6 bases). The CDR3 spans 15 residues. Trimming cost V 6 bases and J 2 bases, with 15 bases left between them. Germline-derived CDR1 and CDR2 are SNHLY and FYNNEI. CDR3 in amino acids: CASSQQGLNTDTQYF. The DNA for the CDR3 is TGTGCCAGCAGCCAGCAGGGACTCAACACAGATACGCAGTATTTT.

In its sample, this clone was seen a few times. For the CDR3, the DNA is TGTGCCAGCAGTCTTATGGCAGGGCAAGATGGCTACACCTTC. It yields the protein CASSLMAGQDGYTF. This chain links TRBV6-5 with TRBJ1-2; D is possibly TRBD1 (5 bases). Germline-derived CDR1 and CDR2 are MNHEY and SVGAGI. This CDR3 spans 14 amino acids. V was trimmed by 5 bases and J by 6 bases, leaving 16 bases between them.

The V and J genes are TRBV5-1 and TRBJ2-1; D possibly corresponds to TRBD1 (6 bases). Germline values: CDR1 SGHRS, CDR2 YFSETQ. Deletions cut 4 bases from V and 6 bases from J, with 14 bases between. This CDR3 region has 14 residues. DNA of the CDR3: TGCGCCAGCAGCCTCCCGGGACAAGCCAATGAGCAGTTCTTC. It specifies CASSLPGQANEQFF.

This chain uses TRBV29-1 with TRBJ2-3; D gene unclear. Looked up from germline, CDR1 is SQVTM and CDR2 is ANQGSEA. The CDR3 length is 10 residues. With 6 bases removed from V and 6 bases from J, the gap between germline ends came to 7 bases. The CDR3: CSVLRDTQYF. The CDR3 DNA reads TGCAGCGTCCTGAGGGATACGCAGTATTTT.

This clone showed up just once. The rearrangement links TRBV12-3 or TRBV12-4 to TRBJ2-1, with D possibly being TRBD1 (5 bases). There are 12 residues in the CDR3. The V gene lost 8 bases and the J gene lost 5 bases, with 10 bases spanning the gap. CDR3 sequence reads: CASSRQHNEQFF. In DNA form, the CDR3 reads TGTGCCAGCTCACGACAGCACAATGAGCAGTTCTTC.

The chain is built from TRBV5-1 and TRBJ2-7; a possible D gene is TRBD2 (5 bases). Germline CDR1 reads SGHRS; CDR2 reads YFSETQ. This CDR3 has 13 residues. V was trimmed by 4 bases and J by 3 bases, leaving 11 bases between them. The DNA of the CDR3 is TGCGCCAGCAGCACGGACGGGGACTACGAGCAGTACTTC. Protein sequence: CASSTDGDYEQYF. The full variable domain, completed using reference TRBV5-1 and TRBJ2-7, is KAGVTQTPRYLIKTRGQQVTLSCSPISGHRSVSWYQQTPGQGLQFLFEYFSETQRNKGNFPGRFSGRQFSNSRSEMNVSTLELGDSALYLCASSTDGDYEQYFGPGTRLTVT.

The chain employs TRBV28 and TRBJ1-2, with 8 bases identical to TRBD1. V shed 6 bases, J shed 5 bases, and the junction held 11 bases outside the gene matches. This CDR3 region has 15 residues. Germline V lookup: CDR1 MDHEN, CDR2 SYDVKM. CDR3 loop: CASSGPGTGLYGYTF. As DNA, the CDR3 is TGTGCCAGCAGCGGACCCGGGACAGGCCTTTATGGCTACACCTTC.

The chain recombines TRBV14 with TRBJ2-3, with 7 positions matching TRBD2. There are 14 residues in the CDR3. V lost 4 bases, J lost 4 bases, and 5 bases stayed unmatched. Germline V gene data show CDR1 as SGHDN and CDR2 as FVKESK. CDR3 in DNA: TGTGCCAGCAGCCTCGGGGGGAGGCCAGATACGCAGTATTTT. This translates into CASSLGGRPDTQYF.

The CDR3 region has the DNA TGTGCCAGTAGTACAGGACAGGGTTTGAGAGGATCACCCCTCCACTTT. This encodes CASSTGQGLRGSPLHF. This sequence joins TRBV19 and TRBJ1-6; 8 bases map to TRBD1. This CDR3 region has 16 residues. Trimming cost V 4 bases and J 10 bases; bases outside gene matches: 12. Germline V gene data show CDR1 as LNHDA and CDR2 as SQIVND (reference sequence). The full variable domain, with the rest looked up from reference TRBV19 and TRBJ1-6, is DGGITQSPKYLFRKEGQNVTLSCEQNLNHDAMYWYRQDPGQGLRLIYYSQIVNDFQKGDIAEGYSVSREKKESFPLTVTSAQKNPTAFYLCASSTGQGLRGSPLHFGNGTRLTVT.

The V gene is TRBV30, the J gene TRBJ2-1; D gene uncertain. This CDR3 has 16 residues. Trimming removed 0 bases from V and 5 bases from J, with 17 bases in between. Germline values: CDR1 GTSNPN, CDR2 SVGIG (reference sequence). As DNA, the CDR3 is TGTGCCTGGAGTGTAGTCTTTCGGCGGAGAAACAATGAGCAGTTCTTC. It is translated as CAWSVVFRRRNNEQFF.

This clone has a single count. This chain uses TRBV20-1 with TRBJ1-2, with D possibly matching TRBD1 (5 bases). Germline CDR1 DFQATT, CDR2 SNEGSKA (reference sequence). The CDR3 is 15 residues long. V was clipped by 3 bases and J by 2 bases, with 16 bases between them. CDR3: CSASKGAAGNYGYTF. CDR3 nucleotide sequence: TGCAGTGCTAGTAAAGGGGCCGCGGGGAACTATGGCTACACCTTC.

This clone was detected once. J is TRBJ1-2 and V is TRBV12-3 or TRBV12-4; TRBD1 is a possible D gene (5 bases). The CDR3 covers 12 residues. The V and J ends lost 7 bases and 5 bases respectively, with 11 bases between them. CDR3 nucleotides: TGTGCCAGCACGGGGACTGTTTATGGCTACACCTTC. Its translation: CASTGTVYGYTF.

This clone was counted between two and nine times. This chain joins TRBV7-2 and TRBJ2-1, with TRBD2 matching over 8 bases. V shed 2 bases, J shed 8 bases, and the junction held 8 bases outside the gene matches. The CDR3 runs 15 residues. From germline, CDR1 is SGHTA and CDR2 FQGNSA. CDR3 protein: CASSLFSGGPDEQFF. The CDR3 bases are TGTGCCAGCAGCTTATTCAGCGGGGGCCCCGATGAGCAGTTCTTC.

The chain joins TRBV30 to TRBJ2-3; the D gene is possibly TRBD2 (6 bases). This CDR3 has 15 amino acids. Trimming shortened V by 1 base and J by 5 bases, and 16 bases separated the two germline ends. CDR1 and CDR2 (germline): GTSNPN, SVGIG (reference sequence). The CDR3 sequence is CAWSDGGVRGDTQYF. The CDR3 region has the DNA TGTGCCTGGAGTGACGGGGGAGTGCGGGGAGATACGCAGTATTTT.

This rearrangement joins TRBV10-3 to TRBJ2-1; 11 nucleotides line up with TRBD2. The V and J ends lost 3 bases and 4 bases, in that order; junction bases with no gene match: 14. Germline V lookup: CDR1 ENHRY, CDR2 SYGVKD. This CDR3 spans 19 amino acids. CDR3 DNA: TGTGCCATCAGTGACCGAAAAGACCTGACTAGCGGGGATTACAATGAGCAGTTCTTC. It yields the protein CAISDRKDLTSGDYNEQFF.

V and J are TRBV5-1 and TRBJ1-1, with D perhaps TRBD1 (6 bases). Germline V gives CDR1 SGHRS, CDR2 YFSETQ. Trimming pared 5 bases from V and 1 base from J, leaving 21 bases between. This CDR3 spans 17 amino acids. CDR3 in DNA: TGCGCCAGCAGTTCAAGACAGGAGCCCCACCGGAACACTGAAGCTTTCTTT. It translates to CASSSRQEPHRNTEAFF.

CDR3 sequence (DNA): TGTGCCAGTAGCAAAACAAGGCGGGGGGGCCTTGAGCAGTTCTTC. It encodes CASSKTRRGGLEQFF. The chain has TRBV19 and TRBJ2-1; 9 bases are shared with TRBD2. This CDR3 is 15 amino acids long. V lost 6 bases to trimming and J lost 9 bases; unmatched junction nucleotides: 12. The germline V gene encodes CDR1 LNHDA and CDR2 SQIVND (reference sequence).

The chain links TRBV18 to TRBJ2-3; 12 bases match TRBD1. V was clipped by 6 bases and J by 4 bases; unmatched bases: 8. This CDR3 is built from 16 residues. The V gene's germline CDR1 is KGHSH and CDR2 LQKENI. CDR3 loop: CASSLTGTGGADTQYF. CDR3 DNA: TGTGCCAGCTCGCTAACCGGGACAGGGGGCGCAGATACGCAGTATTTT.

The gene calls are TRBV10-3 and TRBJ2-7; 8 bases match TRBD1. Losses at the gene ends were 5 bases for V and 4 bases for J; bases not matched to a gene: 7. Germline CDR1 ENHRY, CDR2 SYGVKD. This CDR3 has 14 residues. The CDR3 sequence is CAISPNRDRYEQYF. CDR3 in DNA: TGTGCCATCAGTCCGAACAGGGACAGGTACGAGCAGTACTTC.

V gene TRBV10-3 combines with J gene TRBJ1-2; possible D gene TRBD1, 5 bases. V gave up 6 bases and J gave up 7 bases, with 18 bases separating them. Per germline, CDR1 ENHRY and CDR2 SYGVKD. The CDR3 has 14 residues. This CDR3 reads CAISDRSGGVGYTF. In DNA, the CDR3 is TGTGCCATCAGCGATCGGAGCGGGGGTGTTGGCTACACCTTC.

The J gene is TRBJ2-7, the V gene TRBV30, with TRBD1 identical over 10 bases. J lost 2 bases, V lost 3 bases, and 1 base had no gene match. Per germline, CDR1 GTSNPN and CDR2 SVGIG (reference sequence). The CDR3 has 13 amino acids. The CDR3 DNA follows: TGTGCCTGGAGGGACAGGGGGACCTACGAGCAGTACTTC. Translated: CAWRDRGTYEQYF. Combining the CDR3 with reference TRBV30 and TRBJ2-7 gives the whole variable domain SQTIHQWPATLVQPVGSPLSLECTVEGTSNPNLYWYRQAAGRGLQLLFYSVGIGQISSEVPQNLSASRPQDRQFILSSKKLLLSDSGFYLCAWRDRGTYEQYFGPGTRLTVT.

This sequence joins TRBV4-2 and TRBJ2-2; the D gene is possibly TRBD1 (8 bases). The V end was cut by 3 bases, the J end by 4 bases, with 15 bases between. Germline V gene data show CDR1 as LGHNA and CDR2 as YNFKEQ. The CDR3 is made up of 16 amino acids. The CDR3, as DNA: TGTGCCAGCAGCCAGGCGGACAGGGAGGGCACCGGGGAGCTGTTTTTT. Protein sequence: CASSQADREGTGELFF.

The V call is TRBV19, the J call TRBJ1-1, with D perhaps matching TRBD1 (5 bases). The CDR3 consists of 15 residues. The germline V and J ends were trimmed by 7 bases and 1 base, with 16 bases remaining between them. Germline loops: CDR1 LNHDA, CDR2 SQIVND (reference sequence). The CDR3 here is CASIRRGGPNTEAFF. The CDR3 DNA sequence: TGTGCCAGTATTCGGAGGGGAGGACCGAACACTGAAGCTTTCTTT.

V is TRBV2 and J is TRBJ1-6; D gene unclear. The CDR3 runs 15 residues. V lost 6 bases to trimming and J lost 7 bases, with 16 bases between them. In germline, CDR1 is SNHLY, CDR2 FYNNEI. The CDR3 coding sequence is TGTGCCAGCAGAAGCCCACAGAGCCCGAATTCACCCCTCCACTTT. Its protein product is CASRSPQSPNSPLHF.

V is TRBV18 and J is TRBJ1-1, with TRBD1 matching over 9 bases. The junction had 6 bases not matched to a gene; V was cut back by 3 bases and J by 4 bases. This CDR3 contains 15 residues. The germline gives CDR1 KGHSH, CDR2 LQKENI. Here the CDR3 reads CASSPQGQGGTEAFF. CDR3 coding DNA: TGTGCCAGCTCACCTCAGGGACAGGGAGGCACTGAAGCTTTCTTT.

The chain links TRBV28 to TRBJ2-7, with TRBD2 matching over 7 bases. Per the germline V gene, CDR1 is MDHEN and CDR2 is SYDVKM. The CDR3 has 13 residues. V lost 4 bases, J lost 4 bases, and 4 bases stayed unmatched. CDR3 nucleotide sequence: TGTGCCAGCAGTTGGGGCGGGGGATACGAGCAGTACTTC. Its protein is CASSWGGGYEQYF.

This sequence joins TRBV12-5 and TRBJ2-7; perhaps TRBD1 as D (5 bases). Between the trimmed V and J ends, which lost 4 bases and 2 bases, there was a span of 24 bases. Germline V gene data show CDR1 as LGHNT and CDR2 as FRNRAP. This CDR3 is 18 amino acids long. The CDR3 spells CASGSLPGRLSATYEQYF. The CDR3, as DNA: TGTGCTAGTGGTTCCCTACCAGGGCGGTTGAGCGCGACCTACGAGCAGTACTTC.